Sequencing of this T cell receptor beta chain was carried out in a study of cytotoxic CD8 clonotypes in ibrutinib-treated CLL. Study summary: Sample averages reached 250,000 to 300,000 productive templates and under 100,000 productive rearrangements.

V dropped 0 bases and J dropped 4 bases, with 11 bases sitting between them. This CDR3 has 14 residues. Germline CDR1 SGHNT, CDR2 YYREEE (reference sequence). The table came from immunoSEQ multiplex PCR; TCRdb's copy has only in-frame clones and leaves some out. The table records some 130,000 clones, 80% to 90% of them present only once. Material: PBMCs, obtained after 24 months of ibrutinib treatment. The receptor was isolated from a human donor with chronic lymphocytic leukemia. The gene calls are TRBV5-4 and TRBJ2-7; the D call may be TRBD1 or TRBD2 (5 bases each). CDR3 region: CASSLVQGPYEQYF. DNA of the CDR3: TGTGCCAGCAGCTTGGTTCAGGGACCGTACGAGCAGTACTTC.